Reported below is one TCR beta chain. This sample was included in a study of CD8 T cells in Susac syndrome. Study context: When blood was drawn, patients with Susac syndrome were on intravenous immunoglobulin alone, on corticosteroids, or therapy-naive.

Random hexamers served to reverse transcribe roughly 0.45 to 1 ug RNA. MiXCR, applied by TCRdb to the immunoSEQ multiplex PCR reads, yields one record per CDR3 protein. The sample contains about 80,000 distinct CDR3 sequences, roughly 94% of which appear only once. There are 13 residues in the CDR3. Germline CDR1 reads LNHDA; CDR2 reads SQIVND (reference sequence). V dropped 3 bases and J dropped 5 bases, with 8 bases sitting between them. TCR beta from blood CD8+ and CD4+ T cells was sequenced. The TCR comes from a human donor with Susac syndrome. This sequence joins TRBV19 and TRBJ2-1; unclear D gene. The sample was CD8+ T cells from PBMCs. In DNA, the CDR3 is TGTGCCAGTAGTATTAGGCCGGACAATGAGCAGTTCTTC. Amino acids: CASSIRPDNEQFF.